Listed below are T cell receptor beta chains from one sample, sequenced in a study of beta chain features in type 1 diabetes. Produced via immunoSEQ multiplex PCR; TCRdb's table is partial and in-frame only. The sample shows 640,000 or so clones, under 15% of them seen only once. The sequenced sample was naive CD4+ T cells from blood. The receptors shown here come from a man younger than 30 with type 1 diabetes. CDR3s include the opening cysteine and the closing phenylalanine or tryptophan. Only part of the rows carry a size: once, few, many, or a class if the clone is expanded.

j_call | clone_size | v_call | cdr3_aa
TRBJ2-7 | . | TRBV30 | CAWSVGTEYEQYF
TRBJ2-3 | . | TRBV29-1 | CSVEATSTDTQYF
TRBJ2-5 | few | TRBV10-3 | CAITDGAGNQETQYF
TRBJ2-2 | . | TRBV5-1 | CASSGGLAAGELFF
TRBJ2-1 | . | TRBV25-1 | CASSDRGGAGFEQFF
TRBJ1-2 | . | TRBV7-9 | CASSFTGVGDYGYTF
TRBJ2-5 | few | TRBV11-2 | CASSLGDIEWVETQYF
TRBJ1-5 | . | TRBV4-2 | CASSQDSVQGGQPQHF
TRBJ2-3 | . | TRBV19 | CASSVRDRNTDTQYF
TRBJ1-1 | . | TRBV5-6 | CASSLGLLDTEAFF
TRBJ1-5 | few | TRBV6-1 | CASVGQRDNQPQHF
TRBJ1-1 | few | TRBV30 | CAWSVGEGRNTEAFF
TRBJ1-5 | few | TRBV27 | CASSSKGGISQPQHF
TRBJ1-5 | few | TRBV19 | CASSGTGGNQPQHF
TRBJ2-7 | . | TRBV5-1 | CASSLGPSSTASYEQYF
TRBJ2-6 | . | TRBV11-3 | CASSQSIGLSSGANVLTF
TRBJ2-5 | . | TRBV28 | CASSLSGALGETQYF
TRBJ2-1 | few | TRBV27 | CASSSLAGNEQFF
TRBJ1-4 | . | TRBV7-9 | CASRNREKLFF
TRBJ1-5 | few | TRBV2 | CASNPQGLENDQPQHF
TRBJ2-3 | . | TRBV11-3 | CASSGGTSGLTDTQYF
TRBJ1-4 | . | TRBV30 | CASWALTNEKLFF
TRBJ2-5 | few | TRBV18 | CASSPALAKETQYF
TRBJ1-1 | . | TRBV30 | CAWRSQANTEAFF
TRBJ2-1 | . | TRBV27 | CASATGRSYNEQFF
TRBJ1-1 | few | TRBV7-2 | CASSLGPVNTEAFF
TRBJ1-1 | . | TRBV5-4 | CASSHRAVLTEAFF
TRBJ2-5 | few | TRBV6-5 | CASSSWLKTQYF
TRBJ2-1 | many | TRBV7-9 | CASSLGSYNEQFF
TRBJ1-2 | once | TRBV6-5 | CASSTGRIRGYTF
TRBJ2-1 | . | TRBV7-2 | CASSLVAGSYNEQFF
TRBJ2-3 | few | TRBV13 | CASSPLREDTQYF